This T cell receptor beta chain was documented in a study of blood T cell repertoires in COVID-19. For the study at large: Researchers got acute and convalescent COVID-19 samples from the United States, Italy and Spain.

The V and J ends lost 6 bases and 8 bases respectively, with 19 bases between them. Germline assignment: CDR1 SGHTA and CDR2 FQGNSA. This CDR3 is 14 amino acids long. This clone was detected a few times. Profiling relied on immunoSEQ multiplex PCR, and the TCRdb table lists in-frame clones only, not all of them. The table has 200,000 to 300,000 clones, around 85% seen once; the top ten hold approximately 9.6%. The TCR comes from a woman between 45 and 65 years old with acute COVID-19. This chain uses TRBV7-2 with TRBJ1-2, with D possibly matching TRBD1 (6 bases). The material sequenced was PBMCs or T cells enriched from blood (not recorded which). The CDR3 region has the DNA TGTGCCAGCAGTTTTAGAATAGAGGGGGTGGGCTACACCTTC. Translated, it gives CASSFRIEGVGYTF.